Listed below are T cell receptor beta chains from one sample, sequenced in a study of response to subunit inactivated influenza vaccine. MiXCR, run by TCRdb on the RT-PCR reads, gives a single entry per CDR3 protein. The data show approximately 700,000 distinct CDR3 sequences, with 11% to 15% seen just once and 6.5% to 8.5% held by the top ten. This sample comprised PBMCs from blood, obtained roughly 2 weeks before vaccination. These receptors all come from a man aged 50 to 60 who received an inactivated influenza vaccine. CDR3s include the opening cysteine and the closing phenylalanine or tryptophan. A D gene is named only where the DNA matches it firmly. Not every row has a clone size; where given, it reads once, few, many or a size class.

TRBV28,few,TRBJ1-1,.,CASSGTGTGGNTEAFF,TGTGCCAGCAGCGGAACAGGAACGGGGGGGAACACTGAAGCTTTCTTT
TRBV6-5,few,TRBJ2-1,.,CASSYLAANNEQFF,TGTGCCAGCAGTTATCTGGCAGCAAACAATGAGCAGTTCTTC
TRBV3-1,many,TRBJ2-6,TRBD1,CASSQGAGANVLTF,TGCGCCAGCAGCCAGGGGGCTGGGGCCAACGTCCTGACTTTC
TRBV2,.,TRBJ1-2,TRBD1,CASRGGQQYYTF,TGTGCCAGCAGAGGGGGACAGCAGTACTACACCTTC
TRBV5-1,few,TRBJ1-1,.,CASRGDSTEAFF,TGCGCCAGCAGGGGGGATAGCACTGAAGCTTTCTTT
TRBV6-5,many,TRBJ2-3,.,CASSWTAPSTDTQYF,TGTGCCAGCAGTTGGACAGCGCCGAGCACAGATACGCAGTATTTT
TRBV5-5,.,TRBJ2-2,TRBD2,CASSSLADTGELFF,TGTGCCAGCAGCTCGCTAGCGGACACCGGGGAGCTGTTTTTT
TRBV5-1,few,TRBJ2-7,.,CASSPGTAVGEQYF,TGCGCCAGCAGCCCCGGAACCGCGGTTGGGGAGCAGTACTTC
TRBV2,.,TRBJ2-6,TRBD1,CASRYRGDWANVLTF,TGTGCCAGCAGATACAGGGGCGACTGGGCCAACGTCCTGACTTTC
TRBV2,.,TRBJ2-3,TRBD2,CASRKLAGESDTQYF,TGTGCCAGCAGAAAACTAGCGGGGGAATCAGATACGCAGTATTTT
TRBV12-3/TRBV12-4,.,TRBJ1-1,.,CASSLRTGSEAFF,TGTGCCAGCAGTTTACGTACGGGGTCTGAAGCTTTCTTT
TRBV28,.,TRBJ2-6,TRBD1,CASTLDRGRPGANVLTF,TGTGCCAGCACCTTGGACAGGGGGCGCCCCGGGGCCAACGTCCTGACTTTC
TRBV13,few,TRBJ2-1,.,CASTRGGGRGEQFF,TGTGCCAGCACTCGAGGGGGGGGGCGTGGTGAGCAGTTCTTC
TRBV6-1,.,TRBJ2-7,TRBD2,CASRPGLAAYEQYF,TGTGCCAGCAGGCCTGGACTAGCGGCGTACGAGCAGTACTTC
TRBV25-1,.,TRBJ2-2,.,CASRASGRASGELFF,TGTGCCAGCAGGGCCAGCGGACGGGCGTCCGGGGAGCTGTTTTTT
TRBV20-1,.,TRBJ2-7,.,CSASGANRDHYEQYF,TGCAGTGCTAGTGGGGCCAACCGGGACCACTACGAGCAGTACTTC
TRBV24-1,few,TRBJ2-2,TRBD1,CATSDHRGFRELFF,TGTGCCACCAGTGACCACAGGGGGTTCCGGGAGCTGTTTTTT
TRBV6-1,many,TRBJ1-2,.,CASSEALRPTFGGGYTF,TGTGCCAGCAGTGAAGCGCTTAGACCCACCTTTGGGGGCGGCTACACCTTC
TRBV25-1,few,TRBJ2-4,.,CASSPHQGRDNIQYF,TGTGCCAGCAGCCCGCACCAGGGGAGGGACAACATTCAGTACTTC
TRBV4-1,few,TRBJ1-4,.,CASSQDHVTGSNEKLFF,TGCGCCAGCAGCCAAGATCATGTTACAGGATCTAATGAAAAACTGTTTTTT
TRBV20-1,.,TRBJ2-1,TRBD2,CSARVASGFNNEQFF,TGCAGTGCTAGAGTGGCTAGCGGGTTTAACAATGAGCAGTTCTTC
TRBV7-2,.,TRBJ2-5,TRBD2,CASSLWLAGAQETQYF,TGTGCCAGCAGCTTATGGTTAGCGGGAGCCCAAGAGACCCAGTACTTC
TRBV7-9,many,TRBJ2-1,TRBD2,CASSSAGGYYNEQFF,TGTGCCAGCAGCTCAGCGGGAGGGTACTACAATGAGCAGTTCTTC
TRBV20-1,.,TRBJ2-1,TRBD2,CSAMLAGALIDEQFF,TGCAGTGCTATGTTAGCGGGGGCATTAATAGATGAGCAGTTCTTC
TRBV4-3,.,TRBJ1-6,.,CASSQDIGNSPLHF,TGCGCCAGCAGCCAAGATATCGGGAATTCACCCCTCCACTTT
TRBV6-5,.,TRBJ1-1,.,CASSYGGSVAEAFF,TGTGCCAGCAGTTACGGGGGGTCGGTGGCTGAAGCTTTCTTT
TRBV12-3/TRBV12-4,.,TRBJ2-2,TRBD2,CASSFWQGGAGELFF,TGTGCCAGCAGTTTTTGGCAGGGAGGGGCCGGGGAGCTGTTTTTT
TRBV11-1,few,TRBJ2-1,.,CASSLGSSSNEQFF,TGTGCCAGCAGCTTAGGGTCAAGCTCCAATGAGCAGTTCTTC
TRBV24-1,.,TRBJ2-2,.,CATSDSGGAGELFF,TGTGCCACCAGTGATTCCGGAGGTGCCGGGGAGCTGTTTTTT
TRBV15,few,TRBJ1-4,.,CATGAGVNEKLFF,TGTGCCACCGGCGCGGGGGTAAATGAAAAACTGTTTTTT
TRBV28,few,TRBJ1-2,TRBD1,CASSQVKGAYGYTF,TGTGCCAGCAGTCAAGTTAAGGGGGCCTATGGCTACACCTTC
TRBV29-1,.,TRBJ2-1,TRBD1,CSATGTEYNEQFF,TGCAGCGCTACCGGGACAGAATACAATGAGCAGTTCTTC
TRBV10-2,many,TRBJ2-3,.,CASLPDFSSTDTQYF,TGCGCCAGCCTTCCGGATTTCTCTAGCACAGATACGCAGTATTTT
TRBV7-2,.,TRBJ2-3,.,CASSIQRYRATDTQYF,TGTGCCAGCAGCATCCAGAGGTACAGGGCCACAGATACGCAGTATTTT
TRBV20-1,few,TRBJ2-1,TRBD1,CCARDSFGDRGLYEQFF,TGCTGTGCTAGAGATAGCTTCGGGGACAGGGGGCTCTATGAGCAGTTCTTC
TRBV18,few,TRBJ1-1,.,CASSPPSVNTEAFF,TGTGCCAGCTCACCACCGTCAGTGAACACTGAAGCTTTCTTT
TRBV2,few,TRBJ2-4,.,CASSVAGATLAKNIQYF,TGTGCCAGCAGTGTGGCGGGGGCCACCTTAGCCAAAAACATTCAGTACTTC
TRBV20-1,many,TRBJ2-5,.,CSAPTGGGRLKETQYF,TGCAGTGCTCCAACGGGGGGCGGACGTCTTAAAGAGACCCAGTACTTC
TRBV7-2,many,TRBJ2-7,.,CASSLFPQSSYEQYF,TGTGCCAGCAGCTTATTCCCGCAGAGTTCCTACGAGCAGTACTTC
TRBV5-1,.,TRBJ2-1,TRBD2,CASSLVGLAGPLTYNEQFF,TGCGCCAGCAGCTTGGTTGGACTAGCGGGCCCCTTGACCTACAATGAGCAGTTCTTC
TRBV28,few,TRBJ1-2,TRBD1,CASSDDRAVPYYGYTF,TGTGCCAGCAGCGATGACAGGGCAGTCCCTTACTATGGCTACACCTTC
TRBV16,many,TRBJ2-7,.,CASSHSQYEQYF,TGTGCCAGCAGCCACTCACAATACGAGCAGTACTTC
TRBV6-1,.,TRBJ1-6,.,CASSPGSTYNSPLHF,TGTGCCAGCAGCCCCGGTAGCACCTATAATTCACCCCTCCACTTT
TRBV27,.,TRBJ2-2,TRBD2,CASSPQLAGVGTGELFF,TGTGCCAGCAGTCCCCAACTAGCGGGGGTCGGGACCGGGGAGCTGTTTTTT
TRBV5-1,many,TRBJ2-2,TRBD2,CASSPGLVNTGELFF,TGCGCCAGCAGCCCAGGACTAGTAAATACCGGGGAGCTGTTTTTT
TRBV20-1,.,TRBJ1-5,TRBD1,CSARGTGGPSNQPQHF,TGCAGTGCTAGAGGGACAGGGGGTCCGAGCAATCAGCCCCAGCATTTT
TRBV3-1,.,TRBJ2-3,.,CASSQRDADSTTDTQYF,TGTGCCAGCAGCCAACGGGACGCAGATTCAACCACAGATACGCAGTATTTT
TRBV9,.,TRBJ2-1,.,CASSSGAYEQFF,TGTGCCAGCAGCTCAGGGGCTTATGAGCAGTTCTTC
TRBV27,.,TRBJ2-7,TRBD2,CASSLFAGAVNYEQYF,TGTGCCAGCAGTTTATTCGCGGGAGCCGTCAACTACGAGCAGTACTTC
TRBV10-2,.,TRBJ2-5,.,CASSDWHSEGETQYF,TGCGCCAGCAGTGATTGGCACTCCGAGGGGGAGACCCAGTACTTC
TRBV18,few,TRBJ2-1,TRBD2,CASSLPSGRFGNEQFF,TGTGCCAGCTCACTACCTAGCGGGAGGTTTGGTAATGAGCAGTTCTTC
TRBV3-1,few,TRBJ2-3,TRBD2,CASSKLAGRSTDTQYF,TGTGCCAGCAGCAAGTTAGCGGGGAGAAGCACAGATACGCAGTATTTT
TRBV4-3,many,TRBJ2-3,.,CASSLEGGLTDTQYF,TGCGCCAGCAGCCTAGAGGGGGGGCTCACAGATACGCAGTATTTT